This T cell receptor beta chain originates from a study of blood T cell repertoires in COVID-19. The table came from immunoSEQ multiplex PCR; TCRdb's copy has only in-frame clones and leaves some out. The data contain some 250,000 clones, approximately 82% of them singletons. Enrolled through a virtual design, the participants were between about 18 and 100 years of age and came from about two dozen US areas. Trimming stripped 7 bases from V and 7 bases from J, with 11 bases between. Germline-derived CDR1 and CDR2 are LNHDA and SQIVND (reference sequence). The CDR3 length is 12 residues. The source of this sequence is a middle-aged man who had recovered from COVID-19. Sequenced material: PBMCs or T cells enriched from blood (not recorded which). This chain joins TRBV19 and TRBJ2-1, with D perhaps matching TRBD2 (6 bases). The CDR3 region is CASTISGNEQFF. The DNA of the CDR3 is TGTGCCAGTACCATCAGCGGGAATGAGCAGTTCTTC.